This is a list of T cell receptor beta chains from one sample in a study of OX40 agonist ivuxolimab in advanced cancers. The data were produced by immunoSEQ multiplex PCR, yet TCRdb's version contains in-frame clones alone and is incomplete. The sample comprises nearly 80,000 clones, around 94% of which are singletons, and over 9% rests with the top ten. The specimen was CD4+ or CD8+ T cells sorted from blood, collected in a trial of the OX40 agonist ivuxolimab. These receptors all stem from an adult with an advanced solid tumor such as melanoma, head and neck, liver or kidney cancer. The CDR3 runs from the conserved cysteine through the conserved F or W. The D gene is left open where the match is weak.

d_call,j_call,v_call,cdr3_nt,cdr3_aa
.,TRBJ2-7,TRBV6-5,TGTGCCAGCAGTTTTGTTCCAGTAGTTTACGAGCAGTACTTC,CASSFVPVVYEQYF
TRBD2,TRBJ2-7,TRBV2,TGTGCCAGCAGCGGGGGGAGCTCCTACGAGCAGTACTTC,CASSGGSSYEQYF
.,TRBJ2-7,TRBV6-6,TGTGCCAGCAGTTTTTCCGGGAGTTCCTACGAGCAGTACTTC,CASSFSGSSYEQYF
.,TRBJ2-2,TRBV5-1,TGCGCCAGCACCGGGACCGAGGGAAGCACTGGGGAGCTGTTTTTT,CASTGTEGSTGELFF
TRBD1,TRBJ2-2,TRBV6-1,TGTGCCAGCAGTGAAGACAGGGGTGCAGGCACCGGGGAGCTGTTTTTT,CASSEDRGAGTGELFF
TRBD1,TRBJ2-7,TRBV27,TGTGCCAGCAGTTTGACTGGGACAGCCATCTCCTACGAGCAGTACTTC,CASSLTGTAISYEQYF
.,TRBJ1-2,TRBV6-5,TGTGCCAGCAGTTACCCGGACAGTTCTGGCTACACCTTC,CASSYPDSSGYTF
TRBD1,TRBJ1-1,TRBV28,TGTGCCAGCAGTTTATCGACAGGGGGCACCGCTGAAGCTTTCTTT,CASSLSTGGTAEAFF
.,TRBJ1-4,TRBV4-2,TGTGCCAGCAGCTTTCAGGAGGAGGATGAAAAACTGTTTTTT,CASSFQEEDEKLFF
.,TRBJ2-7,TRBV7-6,TGTGCCAGCAGCTTAGGTTCGGCCTACGAGCAGTACTTC,CASSLGSAYEQYF
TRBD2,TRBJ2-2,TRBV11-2,TGTGCCAGCAGCTTAGATCAGACTAGCGGGACCGGGGAGCTGTTTTTT,CASSLDQTSGTGELFF
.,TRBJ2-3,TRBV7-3,TGTGCCAGCAGCTTAGGGGACTTTAGCCCAGATACGCAGTATTTT,CASSLGDFSPDTQYF
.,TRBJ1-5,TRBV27,TGTGCCAGCAGTTCCCTCCTGGGCCCATATCAGCCCCAGCATTTT,CASSSLLGPYQPQHF
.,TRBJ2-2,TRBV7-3,TGTGCCAGCAGCTTATTGGCCTACACCGGGGAGCTGTTTTTT,CASSLLAYTGELFF
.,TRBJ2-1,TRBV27,TGTGCCAGCAGTGCCATCCTTGGGGGCGCGCAGTTCTTC,CASSAILGGAQFF
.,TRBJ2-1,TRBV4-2,TGTGCCAGCAGCCACAGGGAGACTCTCGACAATGAGCAGTTCTTC,CASSHRETLDNEQFF
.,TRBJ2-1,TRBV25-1,TGTGCCAGCAACCCCCGCGGCCTCAATGAGCAGTTCTTC,CASNPRGLNEQFF
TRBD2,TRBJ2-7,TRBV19,TGTGCCAGTAGTATGGGTCGGGGGGTTGCCTACGAGCAGTACTTC,CASSMGRGVAYEQYF
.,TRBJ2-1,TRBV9,TGTGCCAGCAGCGTAGCAGAGGGGGGCGTCTCCTACAATGAGCAGTTCTTC,CASSVAEGGVSYNEQFF
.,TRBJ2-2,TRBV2,TGTGCCAGCCAAAAAGAGGGAGGAGCCCTTTACACCGCGAACACCGGGGAGCTGTTTTTT,CASQKEGGALYTANTGELFF
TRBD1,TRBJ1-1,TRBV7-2,TGTGCCAGCAGCTTACAGACAGGGAGTGGTACTGAAGCTTTCTTT,CASSLQTGSGTEAFF
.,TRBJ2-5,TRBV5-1,TGCGCCAGCAGCTCTAATTCGGAGGTCTGGGGATGGGAGACCCAGTACTTC,CASSSNSEVWGWETQYF
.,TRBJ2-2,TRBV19,TGTGCCAGTCTCTCCGGGGAGCTGTTTTTT,CASLSGELFF
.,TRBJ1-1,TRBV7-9,TGTGCCAGCAGCTTAGCGGGGGGGACTTCCGCTATGAACACTGAAGCTTTCTTT,CASSLAGGTSAMNTEAFF
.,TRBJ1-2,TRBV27,TGTGCCAGCAGTAAACAGGGTGCCTCGAAGGGCTACACCTTC,CASSKQGASKGYTF
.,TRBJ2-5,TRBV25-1,TGTGCCAGCAGTGAATGGGGCAGGGAAGAGACCCAGTACTTC,CASSEWGREETQYF
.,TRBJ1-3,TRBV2,TGTGCCAGCAGCGATTTCCCCTCTGGAAACACCATATATTTT,CASSDFPSGNTIYF